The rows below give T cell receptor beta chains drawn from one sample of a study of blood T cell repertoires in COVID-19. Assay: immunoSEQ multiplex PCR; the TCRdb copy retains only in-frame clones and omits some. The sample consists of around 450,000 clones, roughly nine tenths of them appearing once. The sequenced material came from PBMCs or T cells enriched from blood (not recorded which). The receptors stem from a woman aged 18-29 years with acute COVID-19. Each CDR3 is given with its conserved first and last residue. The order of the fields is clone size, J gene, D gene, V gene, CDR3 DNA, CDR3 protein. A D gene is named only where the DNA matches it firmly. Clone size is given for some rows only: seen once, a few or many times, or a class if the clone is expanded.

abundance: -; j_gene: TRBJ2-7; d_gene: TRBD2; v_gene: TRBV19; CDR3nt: TGTGCCAGTAGTATGGAATCGGCTAGCGGGATCTACGAGCAGTACTTC; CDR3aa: CASSMESASGIYEQYF
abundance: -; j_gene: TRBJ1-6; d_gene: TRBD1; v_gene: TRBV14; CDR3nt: TGTGCCAGCAGCCTTGGCCGGGACAGGGGTCACTATAATTCACCCCTCCACTTT; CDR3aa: CASSLGRDRGHYNSPLHF
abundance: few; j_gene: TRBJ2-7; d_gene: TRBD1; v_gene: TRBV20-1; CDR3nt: TGCAGTGCTAGTATGGGACAGGGGCTTTACGAGCAGTACTTC; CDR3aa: CSASMGQGLYEQYF
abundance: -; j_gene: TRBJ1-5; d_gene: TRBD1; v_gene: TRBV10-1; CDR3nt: TGCGCCAGCAGACCGACAGGGAGCTATCAGCCCCAGCATTTT; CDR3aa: CASRPTGSYQPQHF
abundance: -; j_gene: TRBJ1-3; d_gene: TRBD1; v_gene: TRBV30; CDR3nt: TGTGCCTGGGAACGAAAGGGGGCCGCTGGAAACACCATATATTTT; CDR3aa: CAWERKGAAGNTIYF
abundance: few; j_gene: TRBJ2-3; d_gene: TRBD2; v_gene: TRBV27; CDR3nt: TGTGCCAGCAGTTCCCACGCCCTAGCGGGGGTATACACAGATACGCAGTATTTT; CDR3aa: CASSSHALAGVYTDTQYF
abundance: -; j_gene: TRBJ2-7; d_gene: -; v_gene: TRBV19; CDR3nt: TGTGCCAGTAGTGTGGGGGGGCCCACCTACGAGCAGTACTTC; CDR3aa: CASSVGGPTYEQYF
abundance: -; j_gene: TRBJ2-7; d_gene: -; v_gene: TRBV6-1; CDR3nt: TGTGCCAGCAGTGAATCCGCCACAGGAGCCTACGAGCAGTACTTC; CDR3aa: CASSESATGAYEQYF
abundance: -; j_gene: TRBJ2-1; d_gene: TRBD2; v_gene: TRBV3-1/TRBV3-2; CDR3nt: TGTGCCAGCAGCCTAGGGAGGGTGAGCAATGAGCAGTTCTTC; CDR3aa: CASSLGRVSNEQFF
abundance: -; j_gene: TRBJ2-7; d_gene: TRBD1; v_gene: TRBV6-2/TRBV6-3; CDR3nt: TGTGCCAGCAGCCGCCTCGACAGGGGGCGCGAAGGACACGAGCAGTACTTC; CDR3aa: CASSRLDRGREGHEQYF
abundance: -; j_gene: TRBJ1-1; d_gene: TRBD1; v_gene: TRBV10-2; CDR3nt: TGCGCCAGCAGCCTAGGGACAGATGAAGCTTTCTTT; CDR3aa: CASSLGTDEAFF
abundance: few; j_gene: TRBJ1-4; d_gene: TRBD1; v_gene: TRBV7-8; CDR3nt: TGTGCCAGCAGCCGTCCGGGACAGGGAGATGAAAAACTGTTTTTT; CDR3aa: CASSRPGQGDEKLFF
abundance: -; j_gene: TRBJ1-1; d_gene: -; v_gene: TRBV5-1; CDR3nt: TGCGCCAGCAGCTTGGCCTTCCGCACTGAAGCTTTCTTT; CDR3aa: CASSLAFRTEAFF
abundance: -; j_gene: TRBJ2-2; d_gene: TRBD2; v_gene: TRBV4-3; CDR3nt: TGCGCCAGCAGCCAAGATAGCGGGAGGGCCCGGACCGGGGAGCTGTTTTTT; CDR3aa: CASSQDSGRARTGELFF
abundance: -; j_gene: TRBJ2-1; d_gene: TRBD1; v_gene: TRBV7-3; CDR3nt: TGTGCCAGCAGCACGGACAGGGGGTTCCACAATGAGCAGTTCTTC; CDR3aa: CASSTDRGFHNEQFF
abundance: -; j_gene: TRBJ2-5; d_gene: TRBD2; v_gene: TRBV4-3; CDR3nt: TGCGCCAGCAGCCAAGAATACGCGGGAGGGGGGCAAGAGACCCAGTACTTC; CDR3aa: CASSQEYAGGGQETQYF
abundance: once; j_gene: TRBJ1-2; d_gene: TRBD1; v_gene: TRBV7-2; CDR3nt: TGTGCCAGCAGCTTGGACCCCGGGACAGTATCGGTTGGCTACACCTTC; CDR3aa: CASSLDPGTVSVGYTF
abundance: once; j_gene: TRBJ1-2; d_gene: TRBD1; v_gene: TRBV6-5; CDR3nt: TGTGCCAGCAGATCCGGGACAGGGCGTAACTATGGCTACACCTTC; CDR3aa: CASRSGTGRNYGYTF
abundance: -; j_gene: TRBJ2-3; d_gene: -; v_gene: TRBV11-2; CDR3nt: TGTGCCAGCAGCTTAGTTGGTATAGAATCGGATACGCAGTATTTT; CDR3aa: CASSLVGIESDTQYF
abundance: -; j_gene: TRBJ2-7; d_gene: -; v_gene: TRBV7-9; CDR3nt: TGTGCCAGCAGCTTGGGTCAGGTCTCCTACGAGCAGTACTTC; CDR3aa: CASSLGQVSYEQYF
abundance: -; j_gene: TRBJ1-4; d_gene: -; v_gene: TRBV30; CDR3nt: TGTGCCTGGAATTGGGGGGGAAATGAAAAACTGTTTTTT; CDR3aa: CAWNWGGNEKLFF
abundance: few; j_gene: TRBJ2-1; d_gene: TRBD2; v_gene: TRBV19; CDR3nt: TGTGCCAGTAGTATTCGGGGACTAGCGGGGGTAATCAATGAGCAGTTCTTC; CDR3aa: CASSIRGLAGVINEQFF
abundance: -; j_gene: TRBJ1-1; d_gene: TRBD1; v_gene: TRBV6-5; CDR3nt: TGTGCCAGCGGGAAGTCAGGGGGCACTGAAGCTTTCTTT; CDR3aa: CASGKSGGTEAFF
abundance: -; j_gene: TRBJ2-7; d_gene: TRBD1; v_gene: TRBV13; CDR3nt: TGTGCCAGCAGCTCCGGGACAGGGTCCTACGAGCAGTACTTC; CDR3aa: CASSSGTGSYEQYF
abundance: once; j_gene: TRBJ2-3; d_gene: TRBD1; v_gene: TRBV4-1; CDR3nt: TGCGCCAGCAGCCAAGGGCCCACTGGACAGGCAGATACGCAGTATTTT; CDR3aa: CASSQGPTGQADTQYF
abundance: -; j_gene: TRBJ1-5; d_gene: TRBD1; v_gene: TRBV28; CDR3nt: TGTGCCAGCAGCACATCCTCGACAGGGGGGCTATGGTCCCAGCATTTT; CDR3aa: CASSTSSTGGLWSQHF
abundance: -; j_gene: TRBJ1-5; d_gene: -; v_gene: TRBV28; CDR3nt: TGTGCCAGCAGCAGCGCCGCTGGGGAGGGAAATCAGCCCCAGCATTTT; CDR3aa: CASSSAAGEGNQPQHF
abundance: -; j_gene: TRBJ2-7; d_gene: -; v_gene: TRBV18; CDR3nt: TGTGCCAGCTCAGCCATCTCTACCTACGAGCAGTACTTC; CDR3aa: CASSAISTYEQYF
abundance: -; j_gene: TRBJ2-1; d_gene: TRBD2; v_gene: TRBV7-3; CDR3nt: TGTGCCAGCAGCCAGCGGGGGGGCTTTTTAGATGAGCAGTTCTTC; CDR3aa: CASSQRGGFLDEQFF
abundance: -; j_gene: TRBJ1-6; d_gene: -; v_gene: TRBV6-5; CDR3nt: TGTGCCAGCCGTAGACAATCCTATAATTCACCCCTCCACTTT; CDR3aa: CASRRQSYNSPLHF
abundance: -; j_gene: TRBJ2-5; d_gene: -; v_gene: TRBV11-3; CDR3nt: TGTGCCAGCAGCCCCGCGGGCAGCCAAGAGACCCAGTACTTC; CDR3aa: CASSPAGSQETQYF
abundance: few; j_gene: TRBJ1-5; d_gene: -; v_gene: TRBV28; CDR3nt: TGTGCCAGCAGTGGCTGGGGAGGCGGGTTTTATAGCAATCAGCCCCAGCATTTT; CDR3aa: CASSGWGGGFYSNQPQHF
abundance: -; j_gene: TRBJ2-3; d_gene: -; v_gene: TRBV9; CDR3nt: TGTGCCAGCAGCGTAGACGGGAGCCCAGATACGCAGTATTTT; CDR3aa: CASSVDGSPDTQYF
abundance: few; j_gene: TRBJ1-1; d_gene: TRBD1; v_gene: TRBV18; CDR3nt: TGTGCCAGCTCATCTGGACAGGGTGAAGCTTTCTTT; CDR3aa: CASSSGQGEAFF
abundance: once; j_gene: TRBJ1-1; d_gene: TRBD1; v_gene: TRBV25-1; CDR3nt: TGTGCCACCGCGGGGACAGGAGGTTGGGAAGCTTTCTTT; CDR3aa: CATAGTGGWEAFF
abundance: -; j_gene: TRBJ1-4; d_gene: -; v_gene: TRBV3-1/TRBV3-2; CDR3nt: TGTGCCAGCAGCCAGGGCACAGGGTGGGGTGAAAAACTGTTTTTT; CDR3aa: CASSQGTGWGEKLFF
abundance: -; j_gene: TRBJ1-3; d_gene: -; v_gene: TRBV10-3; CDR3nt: TGTGCCATCTGGGGGGGGCCTGGAAACACCATATATTTT; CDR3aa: CAIWGGPGNTIYF
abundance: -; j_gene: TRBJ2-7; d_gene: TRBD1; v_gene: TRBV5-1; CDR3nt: TGCGCCAGCAGCACCGACAGGGCAATCTACGAGCAGTACTTC; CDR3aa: CASSTDRAIYEQYF
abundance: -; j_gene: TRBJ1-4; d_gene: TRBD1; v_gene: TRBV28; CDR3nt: TGTGCCAGCAGTGCTCCCGGGACAGGGGTGGAAAAACTGTTTTTT; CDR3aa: CASSAPGTGVEKLFF
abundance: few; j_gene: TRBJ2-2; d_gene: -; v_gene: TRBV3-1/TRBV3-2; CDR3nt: TGTGCCAGCAGCTTAGGGGCTAAGAACACCGGGGAGCTGTTTTTT; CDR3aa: CASSLGAKNTGELFF
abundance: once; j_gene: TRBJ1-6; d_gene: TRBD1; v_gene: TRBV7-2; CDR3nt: TGTGCCAGCAGCTGGAGGACAGGGGGCCAATCACCCCTCCACTTT; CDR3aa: CASSWRTGGQSPLHF
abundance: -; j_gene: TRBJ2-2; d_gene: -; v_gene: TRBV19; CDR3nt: TGTGCCAGTAGTATCCAGGCTAACACCGGGGAGCTGTTTTTT; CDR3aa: CASSIQANTGELFF
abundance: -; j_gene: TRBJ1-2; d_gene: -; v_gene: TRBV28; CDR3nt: TGTGCCAGCAGTTCGTATCGGGCTAACTATGGCTACACCTTC; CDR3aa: CASSSYRANYGYTF
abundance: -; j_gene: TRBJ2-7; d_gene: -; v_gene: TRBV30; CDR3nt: TGTGCCTTGTCAAGGGGTTGGGAGCAGTACTTC; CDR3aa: CALSRGWEQYF
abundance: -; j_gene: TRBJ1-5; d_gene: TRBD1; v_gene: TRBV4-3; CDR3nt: TGCGCCAGCAGCCAGGGGACAGGGACTTATAGCAATCAGCCCCAGCATTTT; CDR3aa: CASSQGTGTYSNQPQHF
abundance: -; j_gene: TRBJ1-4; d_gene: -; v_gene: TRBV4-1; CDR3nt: TGCGCCAGCAGCCAAGGCGGGGCCGGTGAAAAACTGTTTTTT; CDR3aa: CASSQGGAGEKLFF
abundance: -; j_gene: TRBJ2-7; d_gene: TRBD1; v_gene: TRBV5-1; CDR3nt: TGCGCCAGCAGCCCCCGCTATACAGGGGGCGAACCCCCCTCCTACGAGCAGTACTTC; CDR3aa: CASSPRYTGGEPPSYEQYF
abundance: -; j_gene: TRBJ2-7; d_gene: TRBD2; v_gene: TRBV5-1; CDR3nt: TGCGCCAGCAGCTTGACTAGCGGGGGGGCCGGCGAGCAGTACTTC; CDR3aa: CASSLTSGGAGEQYF
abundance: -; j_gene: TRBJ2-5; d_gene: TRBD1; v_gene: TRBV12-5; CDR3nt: TGTGCTAGTGCCCTGGGACAGAAAGAGACCCAGTACTTC; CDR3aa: CASALGQKETQYF
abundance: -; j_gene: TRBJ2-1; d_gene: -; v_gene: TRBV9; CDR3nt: TGTGCCAGCAGCGTGACTTACAATGAGCAGTTCTTC; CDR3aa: CASSVTYNEQFF
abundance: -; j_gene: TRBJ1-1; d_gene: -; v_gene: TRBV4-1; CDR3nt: TGCGCCAGCAGCCAAGAGGCGTTTGGGCCTGAAGCTTTCTTT; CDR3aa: CASSQEAFGPEAFF
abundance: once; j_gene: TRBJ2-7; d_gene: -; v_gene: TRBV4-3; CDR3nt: TGCGCCAGCAGCCAGACTAGATTCTACGAGCAGTACTTC; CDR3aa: CASSQTRFYEQYF
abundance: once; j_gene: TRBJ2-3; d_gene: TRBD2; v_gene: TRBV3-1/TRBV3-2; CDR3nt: TGTGCCAGCAGCCGGGAACGGGAGGGCCCAATCCCCTCCACAGATACGCAGTATTTT; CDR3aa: CASSREREGPIPSTDTQYF
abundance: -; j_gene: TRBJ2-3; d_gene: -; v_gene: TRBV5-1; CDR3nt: TGCGCCAGCAGTCAGAATCTGAATACGCAGTATTTT; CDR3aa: CASSQNLNTQYF
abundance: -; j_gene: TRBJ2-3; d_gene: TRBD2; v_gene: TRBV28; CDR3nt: TGTGCCAGCAAAGCGGGGGGCACAGATACGCAGTATTTT; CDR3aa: CASKAGGTDTQYF
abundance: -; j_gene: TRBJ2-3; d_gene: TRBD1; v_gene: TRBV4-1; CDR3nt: TGCGCCAGCAGCCAACCCACAGGGGGAACAGATACGCAGTATTTT; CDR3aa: CASSQPTGGTDTQYF
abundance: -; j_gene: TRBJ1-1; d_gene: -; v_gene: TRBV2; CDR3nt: TGTGCCAGCACTACAGGATTAGCTGAAGCTTTCTTT; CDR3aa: CASTTGLAEAFF
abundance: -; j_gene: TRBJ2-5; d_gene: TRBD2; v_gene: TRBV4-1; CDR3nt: TGCGCCAGCAGCCAAGCGACTAGCGGGGGCAAAAAAGAGACCCAGTACTTC; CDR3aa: CASSQATSGGKKETQYF
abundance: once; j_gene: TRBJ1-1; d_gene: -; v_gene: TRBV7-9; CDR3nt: TGTGCCAGCAAGGGAGCAATGAACACTGAAGCTTTCTTT; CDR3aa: CASKGAMNTEAFF
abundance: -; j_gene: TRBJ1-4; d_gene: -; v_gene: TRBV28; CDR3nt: TGTGCCAGCAGTTCGCGTGGCGGGGTTATCGATGAAAAACTGTTTTTT; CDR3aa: CASSSRGGVIDEKLFF